These T cell receptor beta chains were read from a single sample in a study of cytomegalovirus exposure and HLA in healthy donors. Repertoires were generated with immunoSEQ multiplex PCR, while TCRdb's copy carries only in-frame clones and drops some. This table holds 100,000 to 150,000 clones, 82% found once. The sequenced sample was PBMCs. The receptors here all came from a woman in her 50s in good health and CMV-seropositive. Both conserved end residues are part of each CDR3. The D gene is left open where the match is weak. The size of a clone is reported for some rows only, either as once, few or many, or as a class for expanded clones.

j_gene	d_gene	abundance	v_gene	CDR3aa	CDR3nt
TRBJ2-3	NA	NA	TRBV5-4	CASSLAEGTDTQYF	TGTGCCAGCAGCTTGGCGGAGGGTACGGATACGCAGTATTTT
TRBJ2-3	NA	NA	TRBV2	CASSGFLVADTQYF	TGTGCCAGCAGTGGATTCCTAGTTGCAGATACGCAGTATTTT
TRBJ2-2	NA	NA	TRBV19	CASSRSPAGELFF	TGTGCCAGTAGTCGGTCGCCGGCCGGGGAGCTGTTTTTT
TRBJ1-1	NA	once	TRBV7-9	CASSPDTYTEAFF	TGTGCCAGCAGCCCCGACACCTACACTGAAGCTTTCTTT
TRBJ2-1	TRBD1	NA	TRBV7-2	CASSLDRDYEQFF	TGTGCCAGCAGCTTGGACAGGGACTATGAGCAGTTCTTC
TRBJ1-1	NA	NA	TRBV4-1	CASSRGGVLEAFF	TGCGCCAGCAGCCGCGGCGGGGTCCTAGAAGCTTTCTTT
TRBJ2-1	TRBD2	NA	TRBV7-2	CASSFSGGLEQFF	TGTGCCAGCAGCTTTAGCGGGGGGCTTGAGCAGTTCTTC
TRBJ1-4	NA	NA	TRBV7-8	CASSLGAGEKLFF	TGTGCCAGCAGCTTAGGGGCGGGAGAAAAACTGTTTTTT
TRBJ2-1	TRBD1	NA	TRBV14	CASSQADREDKFF	TGTGCCAGCAGCCAGGCAGACAGGGAAGATAAGTTCTTC
TRBJ1-2	TRBD1	NA	TRBV7-9	CASSHSDRVYGYTF	TGTGCCAGCAGCCACTCCGACAGGGTCTATGGCTACACCTTC
TRBJ2-1	TRBD2	NA	TRBV7-2	CASSPRVLSGDYNGQFF	TGTGCCAGCAGCCCTCGTGTACTTAGCGGGGACTACAATGGGCAGTTCTTC
TRBJ2-1	NA	NA	TRBV9	CASSVVGGGEQFF	TGTGCCAGCAGCGTAGTCGGAGGGGGCGAGCAGTTCTTC
TRBJ2-3	NA	NA	TRBV4-3	CASSRNYYTDTQYF	TGCGCCAGCAGCCGGAACTATTACACAGATACGCAGTATTTT